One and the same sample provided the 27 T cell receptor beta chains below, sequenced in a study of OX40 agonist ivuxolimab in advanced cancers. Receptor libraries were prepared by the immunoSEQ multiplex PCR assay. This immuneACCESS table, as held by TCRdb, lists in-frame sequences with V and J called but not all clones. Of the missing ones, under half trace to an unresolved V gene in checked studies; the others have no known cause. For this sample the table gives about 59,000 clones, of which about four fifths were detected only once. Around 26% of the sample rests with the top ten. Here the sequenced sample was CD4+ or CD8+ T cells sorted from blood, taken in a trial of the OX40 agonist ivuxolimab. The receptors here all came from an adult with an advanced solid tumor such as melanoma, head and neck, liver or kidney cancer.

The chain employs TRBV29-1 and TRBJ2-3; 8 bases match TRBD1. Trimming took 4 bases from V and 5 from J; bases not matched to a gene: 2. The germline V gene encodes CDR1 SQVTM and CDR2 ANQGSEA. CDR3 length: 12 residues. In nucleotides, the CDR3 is TGCAGCGTTGCAGGGGGCGAAGATACGCAGTATTTT. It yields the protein CSVAGGEDTQYF.

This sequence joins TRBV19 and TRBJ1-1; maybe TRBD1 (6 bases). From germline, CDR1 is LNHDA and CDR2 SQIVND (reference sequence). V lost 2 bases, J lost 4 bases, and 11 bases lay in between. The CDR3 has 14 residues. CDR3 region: CASSITGIGTEAFF. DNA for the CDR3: TGTGCCAGTAGTATAACAGGGATAGGCACTGAAGCTTTCTTT.

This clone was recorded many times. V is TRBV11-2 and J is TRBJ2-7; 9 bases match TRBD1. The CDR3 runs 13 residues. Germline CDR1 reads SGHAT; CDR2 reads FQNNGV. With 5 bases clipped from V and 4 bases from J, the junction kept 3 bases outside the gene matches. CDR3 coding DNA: TGTGCCAGCAGCCCGGACAGGGGTTACGAGCAGTACTTC. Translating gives CASSPDRGYEQYF.

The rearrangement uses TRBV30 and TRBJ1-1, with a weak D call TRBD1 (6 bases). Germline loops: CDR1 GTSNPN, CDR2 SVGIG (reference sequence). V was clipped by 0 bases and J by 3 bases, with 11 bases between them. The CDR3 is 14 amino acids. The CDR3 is CAWSVPGAYTEAFF. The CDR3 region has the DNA TGTGCCTGGAGTGTACCAGGGGCGTACACTGAAGCTTTCTTT.

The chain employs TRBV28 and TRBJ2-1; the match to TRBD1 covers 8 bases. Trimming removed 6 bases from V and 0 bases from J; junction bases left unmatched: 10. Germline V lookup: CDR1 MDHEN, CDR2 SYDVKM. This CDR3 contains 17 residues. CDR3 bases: TGTGCCAGCAGGGTAGGGACAGGCCTGAGCTCCTACAATGAGCAGTTCTTC. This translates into CASRVGTGLSSYNEQFF.

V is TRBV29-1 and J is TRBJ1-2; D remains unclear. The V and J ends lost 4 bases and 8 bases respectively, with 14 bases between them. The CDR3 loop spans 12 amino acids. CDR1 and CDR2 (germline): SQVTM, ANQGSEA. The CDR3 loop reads CSVAVLSRGYTF. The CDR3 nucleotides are TGCAGCGTTGCCGTCCTGAGTCGGGGCTACACCTTC. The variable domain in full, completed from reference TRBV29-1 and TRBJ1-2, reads SAVISQKPSRDICQRGTSLTIQCQVDSQVTMMFWYRQQPGQSLTLIATANQGSEATYESGFVIDKFPISRPNLTFSTLTVSNMSPEDSSIYLCSVAVLSRGYTFGSGTRLTVV.

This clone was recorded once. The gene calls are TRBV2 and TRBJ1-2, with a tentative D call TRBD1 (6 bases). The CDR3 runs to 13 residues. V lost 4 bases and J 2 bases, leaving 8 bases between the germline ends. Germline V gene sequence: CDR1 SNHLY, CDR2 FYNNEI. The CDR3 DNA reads TGTGCCAGCAGTGGTGACAGGAACTATGGCTACACCTTC. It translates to CASSGDRNYGYTF.

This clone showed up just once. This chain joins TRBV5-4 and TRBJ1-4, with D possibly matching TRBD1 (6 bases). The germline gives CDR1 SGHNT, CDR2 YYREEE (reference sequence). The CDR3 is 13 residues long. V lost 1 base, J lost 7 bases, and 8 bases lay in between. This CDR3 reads CASSLQGTEKLFF. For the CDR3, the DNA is TGTGCCAGCAGCTTGCAGGGGACTGAAAAACTGTTTTTT.

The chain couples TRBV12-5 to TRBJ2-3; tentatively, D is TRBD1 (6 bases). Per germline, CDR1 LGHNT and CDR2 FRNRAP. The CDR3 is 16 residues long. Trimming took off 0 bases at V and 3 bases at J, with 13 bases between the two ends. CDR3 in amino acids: CASGLVAGERTDTQYF. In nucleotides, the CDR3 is TGTGCTAGTGGTTTGGTAGCAGGGGAGAGGACAGATACGCAGTATTTT.

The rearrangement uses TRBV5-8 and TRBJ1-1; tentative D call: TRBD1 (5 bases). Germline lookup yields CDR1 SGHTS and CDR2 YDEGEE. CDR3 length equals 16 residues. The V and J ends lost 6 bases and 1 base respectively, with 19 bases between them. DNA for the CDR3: TGTGCCAGCACCCCTTTGACGTGGGGCACGAACACTGAAGCTTTCTTT. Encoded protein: CASTPLTWGTNTEAFF.

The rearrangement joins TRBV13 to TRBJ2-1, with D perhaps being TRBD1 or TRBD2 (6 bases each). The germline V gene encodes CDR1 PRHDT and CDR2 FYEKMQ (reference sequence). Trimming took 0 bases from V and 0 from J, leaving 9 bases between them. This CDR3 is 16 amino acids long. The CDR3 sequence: CASSLGRGPSYNEQFF. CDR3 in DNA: TGTGCCAGCAGCTTAGGCCGGGGGCCCTCCTACAATGAGCAGTTCTTC.

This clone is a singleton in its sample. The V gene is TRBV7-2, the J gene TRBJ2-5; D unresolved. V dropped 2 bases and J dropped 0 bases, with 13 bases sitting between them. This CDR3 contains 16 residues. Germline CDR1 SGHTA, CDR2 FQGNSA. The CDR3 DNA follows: TGTGCCAGCAGCTTAAAGGTCGGCCGGTACCAAGAGACCCAGTACTTC. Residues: CASSLKVGRYQETQYF.

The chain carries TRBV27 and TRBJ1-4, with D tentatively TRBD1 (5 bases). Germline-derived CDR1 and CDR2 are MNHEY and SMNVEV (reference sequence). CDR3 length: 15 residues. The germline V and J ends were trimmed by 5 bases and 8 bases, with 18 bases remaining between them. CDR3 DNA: TGTGCCAGCAGTCCTACATGGGACCCGGGGGAAAAACTGTTTTTT. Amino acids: CASSPTWDPGEKLFF. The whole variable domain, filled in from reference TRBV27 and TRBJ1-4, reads EAQVTQNPRYLITVTGKKLTVTCSQNMNHEYMSWYRQDPGLGLRQIYYSMNVEVTDKGDVPEGYKVSRKEKRNFPLILESPSPNQTSLYFCASSPTWDPGEKLFFGSGTQLSVL.

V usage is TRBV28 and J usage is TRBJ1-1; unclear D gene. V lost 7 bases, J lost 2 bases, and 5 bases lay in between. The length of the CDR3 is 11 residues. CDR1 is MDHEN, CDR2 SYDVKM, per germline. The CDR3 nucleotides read TGTGCCAGCACCCTTAACACTGAAGCTTTCTTT. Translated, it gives CASTLNTEAFF.

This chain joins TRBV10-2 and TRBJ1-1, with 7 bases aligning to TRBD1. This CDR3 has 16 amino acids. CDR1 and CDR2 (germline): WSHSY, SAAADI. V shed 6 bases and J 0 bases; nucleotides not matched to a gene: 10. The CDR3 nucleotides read TGCGCCAGCAGAGGCCCCAACAGGGGTATGAACACTGAAGCTTTCTTT. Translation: CASRGPNRGMNTEAFF.

CDR3 nucleotides: TGTGCCAGCTCACAGGGGGAAACCTACAATGAGCAGTTCTTC. It yields the protein CASSQGETYNEQFF. V and J are TRBV18 and TRBJ2-1; D is possibly TRBD1 (6 bases). Trimming took 4 bases from V and 2 from J, leaving 9 bases between them. The germline V gene encodes CDR1 KGHSH and CDR2 LQKENI. This CDR3 has 14 residues.

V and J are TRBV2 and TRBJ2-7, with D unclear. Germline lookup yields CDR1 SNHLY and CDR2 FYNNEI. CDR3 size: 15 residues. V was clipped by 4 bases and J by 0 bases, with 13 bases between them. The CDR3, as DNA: TGTGCCAGCAGTGGAGGTCGGCAGAACTCCTACGAGCAGTACTTC. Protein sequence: CASSGGRQNSYEQYF.

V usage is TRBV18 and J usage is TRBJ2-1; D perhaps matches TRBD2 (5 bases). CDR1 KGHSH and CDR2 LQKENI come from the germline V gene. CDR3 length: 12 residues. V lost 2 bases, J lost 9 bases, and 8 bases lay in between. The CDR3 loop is CASSPGRGEQFF. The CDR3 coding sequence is TGTGCCAGCTCACCAGGTCGGGGTGAGCAGTTCTTC.

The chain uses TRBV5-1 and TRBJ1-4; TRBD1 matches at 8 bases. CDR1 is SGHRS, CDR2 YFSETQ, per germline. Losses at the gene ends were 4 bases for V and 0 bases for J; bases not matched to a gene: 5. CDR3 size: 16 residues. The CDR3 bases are TGCGCCAGCAGCCCCGGACAGGGTGCAACTAATGAAAAACTGTTTTTT. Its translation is CASSPGQGATNEKLFF.

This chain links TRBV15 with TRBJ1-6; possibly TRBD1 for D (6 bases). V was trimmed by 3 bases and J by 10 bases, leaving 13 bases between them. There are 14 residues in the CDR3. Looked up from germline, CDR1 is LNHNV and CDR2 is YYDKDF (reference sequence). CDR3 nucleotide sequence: TGTGCCACCAGCAGGGGGGGCCGAGGCTCACCCCTCCACTTT. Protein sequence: CATSRGGRGSPLHF. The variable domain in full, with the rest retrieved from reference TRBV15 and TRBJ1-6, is DAMVIQNPRYQVTQFGKPVTLSCSQTLNHNVMYWYQQKSSQAPKLLFHYYDKDFNNEADTPDNFQSRRPNTSFCFLDIRSPGLGDTAMYLCATSRGGRGSPLHFGNGTRLTVT.

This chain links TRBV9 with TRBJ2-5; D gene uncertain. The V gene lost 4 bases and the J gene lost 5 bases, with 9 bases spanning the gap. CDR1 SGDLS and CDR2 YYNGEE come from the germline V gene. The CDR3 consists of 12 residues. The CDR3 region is CASSRALETQYF. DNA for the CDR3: TGTGCCAGCAGCCGGGCTTTGGAGACCCAGTACTTC.

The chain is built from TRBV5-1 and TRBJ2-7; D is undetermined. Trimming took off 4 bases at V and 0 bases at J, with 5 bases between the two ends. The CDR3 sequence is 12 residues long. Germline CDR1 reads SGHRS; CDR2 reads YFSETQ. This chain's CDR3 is CASSPSSYEQYF. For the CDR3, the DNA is TGCGCCAGCAGCCCGAGCTCCTACGAGCAGTACTTC.

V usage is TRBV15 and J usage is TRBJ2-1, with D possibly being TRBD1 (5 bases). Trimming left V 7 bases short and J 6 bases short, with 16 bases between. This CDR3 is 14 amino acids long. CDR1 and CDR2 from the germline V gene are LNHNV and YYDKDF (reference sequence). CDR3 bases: TGTGCCACCATGGCGAACAGGCGGTCCAATGAGCAGTTCTTC. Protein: CATMANRRSNEQFF.

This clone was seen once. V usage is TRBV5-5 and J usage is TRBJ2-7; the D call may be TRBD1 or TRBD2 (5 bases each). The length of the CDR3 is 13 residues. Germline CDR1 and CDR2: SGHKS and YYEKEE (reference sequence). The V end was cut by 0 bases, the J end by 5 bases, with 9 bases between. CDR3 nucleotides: TGTGCCAGCAGCTTGGTTGGGGGAAACGAGCAGTACTTC. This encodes CASSLVGGNEQYF.

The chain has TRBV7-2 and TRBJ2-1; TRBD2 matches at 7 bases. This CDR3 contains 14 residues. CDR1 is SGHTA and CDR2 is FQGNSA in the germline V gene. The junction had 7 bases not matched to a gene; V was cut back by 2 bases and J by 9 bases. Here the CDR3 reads CASSLNGGIGEQFF. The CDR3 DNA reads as TGTGCCAGCAGCTTAAACGGGGGGATCGGTGAGCAGTTCTTC.

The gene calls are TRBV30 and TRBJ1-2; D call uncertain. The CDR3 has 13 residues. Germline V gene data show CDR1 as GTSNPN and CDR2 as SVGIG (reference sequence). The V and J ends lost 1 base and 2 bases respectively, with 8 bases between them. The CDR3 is CAWSGQENYGYTF. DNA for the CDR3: TGTGCCTGGAGTGGGCAGGAAAACTATGGCTACACCTTC. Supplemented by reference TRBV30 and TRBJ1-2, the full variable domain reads SQTIHQWPATLVQPVGSPLSLECTVEGTSNPNLYWYRQAAGRGLQLLFYSVGIGQISSEVPQNLSASRPQDRQFILSSKKLLLSDSGFYLCAWSGQENYGYTFGSGTRLTVV.

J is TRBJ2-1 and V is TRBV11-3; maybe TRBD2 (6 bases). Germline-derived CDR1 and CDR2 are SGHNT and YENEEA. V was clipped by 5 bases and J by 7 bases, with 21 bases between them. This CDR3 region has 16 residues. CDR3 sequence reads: CASSPAGRRALNEQFF. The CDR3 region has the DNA TGTGCCAGCAGCCCGGCGGGGCGGAGGGCTCTTAATGAGCAGTTCTTC.